The present T cell receptor beta chain was sequenced within a study of cytomegalovirus exposure and HLA in healthy donors. Study-level points and caveats: Accurate HLA-A and HLA-B prediction from TCR beta sequences was reported for most subjects.

This CDR3 is built from 15 residues. V was pared by 3 bases and J by 1 base, with 12 bases between. Germline V gene lookup returns CDR1 GTSNPN and CDR2 SVGIG (reference sequence). PCR was performed using 60 Vbeta and 13 Jbeta primers. Measured with immunoSEQ multiplex PCR; TCRdb has only the in-frame clones, and not every one. The sample consists of 150,000 to 200,000 clones, about three quarters of them appearing once. Concerning this clone: Its antigen is unidentified.

This TCR was sampled from a man between 25 and 39 years old in good health and CMV-seropositive. The chain employs TRBV30 and TRBJ2-2, with D perhaps TRBD2 (7 bases). Sequencing used PBMCs. The chain's CDR3 is CAWRQGGGNTGELFF. The CDR3 DNA reads as TGTGCCTGGAGACAGGGCGGGGGGAACACCGGGGAGCTGTTTTTT.